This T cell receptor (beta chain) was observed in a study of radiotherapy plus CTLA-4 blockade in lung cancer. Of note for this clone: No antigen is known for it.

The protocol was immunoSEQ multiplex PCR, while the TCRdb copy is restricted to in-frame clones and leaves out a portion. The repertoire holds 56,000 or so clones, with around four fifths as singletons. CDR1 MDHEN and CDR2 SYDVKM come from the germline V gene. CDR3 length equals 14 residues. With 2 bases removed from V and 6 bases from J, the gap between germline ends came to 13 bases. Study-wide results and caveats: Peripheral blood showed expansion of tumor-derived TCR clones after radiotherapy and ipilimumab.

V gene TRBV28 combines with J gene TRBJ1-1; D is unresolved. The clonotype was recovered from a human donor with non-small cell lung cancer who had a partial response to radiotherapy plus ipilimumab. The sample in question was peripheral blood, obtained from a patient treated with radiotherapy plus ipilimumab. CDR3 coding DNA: TGTGCCAGCAGTTTACTCCAGATGGAGGCTGAAGCTTTCTTT. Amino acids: CASSLLQMEAEAFF.